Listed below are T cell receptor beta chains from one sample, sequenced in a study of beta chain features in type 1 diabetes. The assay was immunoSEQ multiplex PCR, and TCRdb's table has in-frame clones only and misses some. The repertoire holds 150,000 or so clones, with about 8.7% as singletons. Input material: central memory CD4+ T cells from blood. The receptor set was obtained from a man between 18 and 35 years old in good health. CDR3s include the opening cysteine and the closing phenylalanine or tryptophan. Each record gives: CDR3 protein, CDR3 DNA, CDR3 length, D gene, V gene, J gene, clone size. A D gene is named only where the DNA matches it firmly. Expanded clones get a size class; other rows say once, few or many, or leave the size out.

CDR3: CASSWGLPSTGELFF
DNA: TGTGCCAGCAGCTGGGGCTTACCGAGCACCGGGGAGCTGTTTTTT
length: 15
D: -
V: TRBV5-6
J: TRBJ2-2
size: -

CDR3: CAISESWTGGNEQYF
DNA: TGTGCCATCAGTGAGTCGTGGACAGGGGGGAACGAGCAGTACTTC
length: 15
D: TRBD1
V: TRBV10-3
J: TRBJ2-7
size: -

CDR3: CAWGRFDTGGLFF
DNA: TGTGCCTGGGGGAGATTCGACACCGGGGGGCTGTTTTTT
length: 13
D: -
V: TRBV30
J: TRBJ2-2
size: once

CDR3: CASARGDSRSDTQYF
DNA: TGTGCCAGCGCTAGGGGGGACAGTCGGTCAGATACGCAGTATTTT
length: 15
D: -
V: TRBV28
J: TRBJ2-3
size: few

CDR3: CASSPKLGQPNEQFF
DNA: TGTGCCAGCTCACCCAAGCTTGGACAACCCAATGAGCAGTTCTTC
length: 15
D: -
V: TRBV18
J: TRBJ2-1
size: -

CDR3: CAWRAKGGLSGANVLTF
DNA: TGTGCCTGGAGGGCAAAGGGGGGGCTCTCTGGGGCCAACGTCCTGACTTTC
length: 17
D: -
V: TRBV30
J: TRBJ2-6
size: -

CDR3: CASSAGTSGSTDTQYF
DNA: TGTGCCAGCAGCGCCGGGACTAGCGGTAGCACAGATACGCAGTATTTT
length: 16
D: TRBD2
V: TRBV9
J: TRBJ2-3
size: few

CDR3: CASSPGTGNTDTQYF
DNA: TGTGCCAGCAGCCCAGGGACAGGGAACACAGATACGCAGTATTTT
length: 15
D: TRBD1
V: TRBV5-4
J: TRBJ2-3
size: few

CDR3: CAATGVGQPQHF
DNA: TGTGCTGCTACAGGGGTGGGTCAGCCCCAGCATTTT
length: 12
D: TRBD1
V: TRBV19
J: TRBJ1-5
size: few

CDR3: CASSVGGLLYSPLHF
DNA: TGTGCCAGCAGCGTAGGTGGGCTCCTGTATTCACCCCTCCACTTT
length: 15
D: -
V: TRBV9
J: TRBJ1-6
size: -

CDR3: CAWGQGRSGETQYF
DNA: TGTGCCTGGGGACAGGGGCGGAGTGGAGAGACCCAGTACTTC
length: 14
D: TRBD1
V: TRBV30
J: TRBJ2-5
size: few